This T cell receptor beta chain emerged from a study of blood T cell repertoires in COVID-19. Germline V lookup: CDR1 SGHVS, CDR2 FQNEAQ. Trimming cost V 5 bases and J 4 bases; bases outside gene matches: 5. The CDR3 runs to 14 residues. Measured with immunoSEQ multiplex PCR; TCRdb has only the in-frame clones, and not every one. The table has 150,000 to 200,000 clones, roughly 91% seen once. The chain links TRBV7-8 to TRBJ2-7; 10 positions match TRBD1. The receptor was isolated from a man aged 35 to 55 with active or convalescent COVID-19. The sample consisted of peripheral blood. The CDR3 loop is CASSHGQGGYEQYF. CDR3 DNA sequence: TGTGCCAGCAGCCACGGACAGGGGGGATACGAGCAGTACTTC.